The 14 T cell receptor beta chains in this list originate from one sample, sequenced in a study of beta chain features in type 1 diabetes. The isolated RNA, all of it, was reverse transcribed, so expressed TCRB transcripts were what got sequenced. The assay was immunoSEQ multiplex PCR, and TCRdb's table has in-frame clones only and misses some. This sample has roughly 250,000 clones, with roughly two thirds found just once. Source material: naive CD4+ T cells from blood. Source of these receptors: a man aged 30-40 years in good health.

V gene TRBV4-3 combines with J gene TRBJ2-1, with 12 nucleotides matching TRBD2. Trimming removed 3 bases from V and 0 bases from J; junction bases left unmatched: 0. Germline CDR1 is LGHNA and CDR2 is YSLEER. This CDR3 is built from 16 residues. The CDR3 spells CASSQGLAGSYNEQFF. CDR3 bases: TGCGCCAGCAGCCAGGGACTAGCGGGCTCCTACAATGAGCAGTTCTTC.

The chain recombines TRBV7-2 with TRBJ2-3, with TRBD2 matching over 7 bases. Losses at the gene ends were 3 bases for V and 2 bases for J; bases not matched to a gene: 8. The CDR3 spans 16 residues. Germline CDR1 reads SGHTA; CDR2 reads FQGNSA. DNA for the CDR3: TGTGCCAGCAGCTTGGGAGGGAGGGGTAACACAGATACGCAGTATTTT. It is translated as CASSLGGRGNTDTQYF.

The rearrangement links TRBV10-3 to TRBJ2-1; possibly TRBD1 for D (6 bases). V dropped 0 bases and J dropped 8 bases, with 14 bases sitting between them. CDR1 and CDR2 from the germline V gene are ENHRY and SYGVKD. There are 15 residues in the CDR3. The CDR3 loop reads CAISESRDTAHEQFF. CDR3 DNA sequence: TGTGCCATCAGTGAGTCGAGGGACACGGCTCATGAGCAGTTCTTC.

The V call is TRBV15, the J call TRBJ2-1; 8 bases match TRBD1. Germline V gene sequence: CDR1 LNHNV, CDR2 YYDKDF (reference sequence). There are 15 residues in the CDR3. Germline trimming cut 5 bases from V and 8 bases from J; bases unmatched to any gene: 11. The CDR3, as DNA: TGTGCCACCAGCGTTAGTCAGGGGGCGCGCGATGAGCAGTTCTTC. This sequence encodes CATSVSQGARDEQFF.

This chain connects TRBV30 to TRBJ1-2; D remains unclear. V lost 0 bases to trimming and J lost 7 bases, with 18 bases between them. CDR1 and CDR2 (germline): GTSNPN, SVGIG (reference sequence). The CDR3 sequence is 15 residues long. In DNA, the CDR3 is TGTGCCTGGAGTGTATCTTGGCAAACGACGGGTGGCTACACCTTC. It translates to CAWSVSWQTTGGYTF.

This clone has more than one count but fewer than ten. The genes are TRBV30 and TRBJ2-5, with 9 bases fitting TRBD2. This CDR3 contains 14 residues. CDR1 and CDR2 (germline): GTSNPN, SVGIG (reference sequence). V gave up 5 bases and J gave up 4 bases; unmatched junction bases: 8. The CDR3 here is CAWGTSGFLETQYF. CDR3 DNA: TGTGCCTGGGGTACTAGCGGGTTTCTAGAGACCCAGTACTTC. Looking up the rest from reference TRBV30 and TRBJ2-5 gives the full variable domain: SQTIHQWPATLVQPVGSPLSLECTVEGTSNPNLYWYRQAAGRGLQLLFYSVGIGQISSEVPQNLSASRPQDRQFILSSKKLLLSDSGFYLCAWGTSGFLETQYFGPGTRLLVL.

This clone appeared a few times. Here the CDR3 DNA reads TGTGCCTGGAGTACAACGACAGGCGCCGATCCCCAGCATTTT. This translates into CAWSTTTGADPQHF. This chain uses TRBV30 with TRBJ1-5; D is possibly TRBD1 (6 bases). V was shortened by 2 bases and J by 10 bases, with 18 bases between the two germline ends. There are 14 residues in the CDR3. Germline V gene data show CDR1 as GTSNPN and CDR2 as SVGIG (reference sequence).

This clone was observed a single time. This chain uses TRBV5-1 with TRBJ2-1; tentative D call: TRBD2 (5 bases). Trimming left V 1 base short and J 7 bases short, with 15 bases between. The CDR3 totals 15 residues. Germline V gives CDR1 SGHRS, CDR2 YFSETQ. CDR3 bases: TGCGCCAGCAGCTTGCCGCTCCCGGGGAAAAATGAGCAGTTCTTC. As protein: CASSLPLPGKNEQFF.

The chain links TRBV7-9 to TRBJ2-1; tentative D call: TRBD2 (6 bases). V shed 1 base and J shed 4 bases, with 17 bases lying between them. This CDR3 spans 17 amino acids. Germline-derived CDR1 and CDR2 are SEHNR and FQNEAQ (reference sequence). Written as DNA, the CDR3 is TGTGCCAGCAGCTTAGGCAGGCTAGCGACGCTATACAATGAGCAGTTCTTC. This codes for CASSLGRLATLYNEQFF. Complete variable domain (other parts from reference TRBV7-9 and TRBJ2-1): DTGVSQNPRHKITKRGQNVTFRCDPISEHNRLYWYRQTLGQGPEFLTYFQNEAQLEKSRLLSDRFSAERPKGSFSTLEIQRTEQGDSAMYLCASSLGRLATLYNEQFFGPGTRLTVL.

The CDR3 bases are TGTGCCAGCAGCGTAGCCTCTAGCGGGAGCTACAATGAGCAGTTCTTC. Its protein is CASSVASSGSYNEQFF. This chain connects TRBV9 to TRBJ2-1; 10 bases fit TRBD2. Germline V gene data show CDR1 as SGDLS and CDR2 as YYNGEE. The junction had 3 bases not matched to a gene; V was cut back by 0 bases and J by 3 bases. The CDR3 is 16 amino acids. The full variable domain, completed using reference TRBV9 and TRBJ2-1, is DSGVTQTPKHLITATGQRVTLRCSPRSGDLSVYWYQQSLDQGLQFLIQYYNGEERAKGNILERFSAQQFPDLHSELNLSSLELGDSALYFCASSVASSGSYNEQFFGPGTRLTVL.

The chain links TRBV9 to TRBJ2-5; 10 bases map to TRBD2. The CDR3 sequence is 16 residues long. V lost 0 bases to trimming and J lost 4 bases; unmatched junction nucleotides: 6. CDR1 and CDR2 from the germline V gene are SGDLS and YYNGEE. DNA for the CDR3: TGTGCCAGCAGCGTAGGGGTAGCGGGAGGAAGAGAGACCCAGTACTTC. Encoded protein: CASSVGVAGGRETQYF.

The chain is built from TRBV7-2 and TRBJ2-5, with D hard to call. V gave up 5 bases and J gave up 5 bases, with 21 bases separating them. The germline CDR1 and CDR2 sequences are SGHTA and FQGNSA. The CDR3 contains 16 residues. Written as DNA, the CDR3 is TGTGCCAGCAGCCAACTTGTCGCTGGGGTAGGGGAGACCCAGTACTTC. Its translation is CASSQLVAGVGETQYF.

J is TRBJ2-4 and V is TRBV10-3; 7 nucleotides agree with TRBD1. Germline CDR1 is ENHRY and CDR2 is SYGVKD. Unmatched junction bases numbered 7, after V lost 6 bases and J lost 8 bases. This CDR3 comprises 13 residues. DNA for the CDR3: TGTGCCATCAGCCCGTCAGGGGGAGACATTCAGTACTTC. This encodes CAISPSGGDIQYF.

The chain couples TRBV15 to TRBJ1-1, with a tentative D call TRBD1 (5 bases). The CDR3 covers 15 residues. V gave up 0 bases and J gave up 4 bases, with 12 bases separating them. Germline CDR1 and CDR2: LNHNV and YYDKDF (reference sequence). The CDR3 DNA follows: TGTGCCACCAGCAGAGAAGCAGGGATGGTCACTGAAGCTTTCTTT. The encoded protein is CATSREAGMVTEAFF.